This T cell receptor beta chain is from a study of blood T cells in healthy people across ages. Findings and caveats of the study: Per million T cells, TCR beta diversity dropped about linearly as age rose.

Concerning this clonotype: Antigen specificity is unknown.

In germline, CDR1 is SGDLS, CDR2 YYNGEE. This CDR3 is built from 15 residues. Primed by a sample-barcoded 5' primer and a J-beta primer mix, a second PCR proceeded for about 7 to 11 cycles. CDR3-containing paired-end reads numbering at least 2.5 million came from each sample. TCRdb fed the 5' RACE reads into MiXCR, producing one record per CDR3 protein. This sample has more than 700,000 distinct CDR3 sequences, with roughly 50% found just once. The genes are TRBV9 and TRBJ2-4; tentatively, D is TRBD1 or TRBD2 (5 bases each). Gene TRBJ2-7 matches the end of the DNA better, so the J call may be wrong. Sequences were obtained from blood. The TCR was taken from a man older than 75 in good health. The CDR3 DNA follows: TGTGCCAGCAGCGTAACGGCAGGGACGTCCTACGAGCAGTACTTC. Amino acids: CASSVTAGTSYEQYF.